This T cell receptor beta chain was captured by sequencing in a study of blood T cell repertoires in COVID-19. About the research overall: Collection of acute and convalescent COVID-19 samples took place in the United States, Italy and Spain. PBMCs, B-cell-depleted T cells, or T cells were the source of the cDNA or gDNA that made up the material.

V gave up 4 bases and J gave up 4 bases; unmatched junction bases: 9. From germline, CDR1 is MNHNS and CDR2 SASEGT. This CDR3 contains 16 residues. Original processing notes: The authors estimated nucleated cell counts from reference gene primer amplification. The repertoire was sequenced with immunoSEQ multiplex PCR; TCRdb's copy has only in-frame clones and lacks some. Clonal size and the V and J genes are those of that table, whereas D and trimming came from the DNA. This table has about 160,000 clones, roughly 93% appearing once. The genes are TRBV6-1 and TRBJ2-2; 7 bases match TRBD1. This TCR was sampled from a woman aged 50 to 60 with acute or convalescent COVID-19. Sequences were obtained from peripheral blood. This CDR3 reads CASSGYRGSVTGELFF. CDR3 sequence (DNA): TGTGCCAGCAGTGGCTACAGGGGATCAGTCACCGGGGAGCTGTTTTTT.